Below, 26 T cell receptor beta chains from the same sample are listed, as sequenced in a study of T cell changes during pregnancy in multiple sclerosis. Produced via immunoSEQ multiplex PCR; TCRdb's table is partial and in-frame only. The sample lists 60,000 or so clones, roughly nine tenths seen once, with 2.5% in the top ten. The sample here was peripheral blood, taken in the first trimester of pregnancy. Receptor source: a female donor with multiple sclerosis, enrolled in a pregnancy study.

The CDR3 is CASSHPSNYGYTF. The CDR3 region has the DNA TGTGCCAGCAGCCACCCCAGTAACTATGGCTACACCTTC. V is TRBV27 and J is TRBJ1-2, with no clear D. Germline-derived CDR1 and CDR2 are MNHEY and SMNVEV (reference sequence). V was pared by 6 bases and J by 1 base, with 9 bases between. There are 13 residues in the CDR3.

CDR3 in amino acids: CASSTGEGNEKLFF. Written as DNA, the CDR3 is TGCGCCAGCAGCACAGGGGAAGGGAATGAAAAACTGTTTTTT. The rearrangement uses TRBV10-2 and TRBJ1-4; 7 nucleotides match TRBD1. In germline, CDR1 is WSHSY, CDR2 SAAADI. The CDR3 is 14 amino acids. The V segment lost 6 bases and the J segment 5 bases; nucleotides outside the gene matches: 6.

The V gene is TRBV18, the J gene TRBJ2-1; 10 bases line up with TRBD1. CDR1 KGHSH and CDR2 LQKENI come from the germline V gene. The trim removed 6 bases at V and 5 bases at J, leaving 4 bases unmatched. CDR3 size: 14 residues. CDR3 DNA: TGTGCCAGCTCTCAGGGACAGGGGAACAATGAGCAGTTCTTC. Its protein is CASSQGQGNNEQFF.

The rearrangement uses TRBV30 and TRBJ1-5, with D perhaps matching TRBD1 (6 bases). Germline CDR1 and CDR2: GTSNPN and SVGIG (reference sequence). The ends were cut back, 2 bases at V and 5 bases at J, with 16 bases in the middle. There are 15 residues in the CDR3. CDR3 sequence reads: CAWSRVGTSDQPQHF. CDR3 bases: TGTGCCTGGAGTAGGGTGGGGACATCGGATCAGCCCCAGCATTTT.

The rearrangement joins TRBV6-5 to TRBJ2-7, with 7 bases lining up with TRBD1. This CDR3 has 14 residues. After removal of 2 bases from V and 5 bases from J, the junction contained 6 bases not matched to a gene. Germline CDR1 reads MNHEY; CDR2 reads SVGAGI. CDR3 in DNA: TGTGCCAGCAGTTACCAAACAGGGGATCACGAGCAGTACTTC. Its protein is CASSYQTGDHEQYF.

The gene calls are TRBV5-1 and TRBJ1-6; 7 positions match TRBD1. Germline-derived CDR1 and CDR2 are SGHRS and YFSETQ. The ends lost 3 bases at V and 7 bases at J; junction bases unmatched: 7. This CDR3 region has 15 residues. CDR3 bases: TGCGCCAGCAGCTCCGGACAGGCTTCCAATTCACCCCTCCACTTT. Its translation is CASSSGQASNSPLHF.

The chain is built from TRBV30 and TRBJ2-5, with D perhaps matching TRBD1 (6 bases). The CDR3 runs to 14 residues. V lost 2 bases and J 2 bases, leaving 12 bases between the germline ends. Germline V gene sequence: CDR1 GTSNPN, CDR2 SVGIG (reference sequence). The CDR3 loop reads CAWSPGTQQETQYF. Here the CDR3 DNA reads TGTGCCTGGAGTCCCGGGACACAACAAGAGACCCAGTACTTC.

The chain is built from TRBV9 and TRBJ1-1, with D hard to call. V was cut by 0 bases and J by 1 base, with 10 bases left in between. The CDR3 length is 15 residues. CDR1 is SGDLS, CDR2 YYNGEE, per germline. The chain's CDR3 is CASSVASGGNTEAFF. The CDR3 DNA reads TGTGCCAGCAGCGTAGCCTCCGGAGGGAACACTGAAGCTTTCTTT.

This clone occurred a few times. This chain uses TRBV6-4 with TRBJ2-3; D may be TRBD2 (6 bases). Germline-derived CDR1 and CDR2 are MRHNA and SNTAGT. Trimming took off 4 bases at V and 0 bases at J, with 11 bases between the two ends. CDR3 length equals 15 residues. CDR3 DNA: TGTGCCAGCAGTGCACAGAGCGGGAGCACAGATACGCAGTATTTT. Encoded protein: CASSAQSGSTDTQYF.

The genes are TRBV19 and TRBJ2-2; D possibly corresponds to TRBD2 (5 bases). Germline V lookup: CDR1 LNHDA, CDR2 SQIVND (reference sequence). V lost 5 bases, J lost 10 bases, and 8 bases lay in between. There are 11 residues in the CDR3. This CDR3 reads CASSHGEELFF. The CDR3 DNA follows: TGTGCCAGTAGTCACGGGGAGGAGCTGTTTTTT.

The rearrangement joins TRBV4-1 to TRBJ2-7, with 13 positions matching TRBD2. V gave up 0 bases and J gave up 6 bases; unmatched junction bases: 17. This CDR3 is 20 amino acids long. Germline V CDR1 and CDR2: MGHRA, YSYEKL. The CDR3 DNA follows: TGCGCCAGCAGCCAAGACCCCAGGGGGACTAGCGGGATGAGAGGACCCGAGCAGTACTTC. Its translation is CASSQDPRGTSGMRGPEQYF.

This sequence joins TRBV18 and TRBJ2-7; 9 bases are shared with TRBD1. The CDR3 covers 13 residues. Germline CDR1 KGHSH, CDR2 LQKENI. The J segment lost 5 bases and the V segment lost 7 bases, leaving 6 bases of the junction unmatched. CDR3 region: CASFRDRADEQYF. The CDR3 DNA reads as TGTGCCAGCTTCCGGGACAGGGCCGACGAGCAGTACTTC.

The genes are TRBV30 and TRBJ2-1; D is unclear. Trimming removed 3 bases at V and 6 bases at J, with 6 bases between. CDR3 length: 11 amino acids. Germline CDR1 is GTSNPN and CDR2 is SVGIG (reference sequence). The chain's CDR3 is CAWRASNEQFF. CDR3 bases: TGTGCCTGGAGGGCCAGCAATGAGCAGTTCTTC. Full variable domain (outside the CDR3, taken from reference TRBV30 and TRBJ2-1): SQTIHQWPATLVQPVGSPLSLECTVEGTSNPNLYWYRQAAGRGLQLLFYSVGIGQISSEVPQNLSASRPQDRQFILSSKKLLLSDSGFYLCAWRASNEQFFGPGTRLTVL.

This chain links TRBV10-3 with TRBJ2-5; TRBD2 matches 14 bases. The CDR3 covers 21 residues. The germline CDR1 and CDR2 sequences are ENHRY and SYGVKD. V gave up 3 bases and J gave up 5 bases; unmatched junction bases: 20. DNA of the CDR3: TGTGCCATCAGTGATGAGATGGGACTAGCGGGGGCGGCAGGGACGCAGGAGACCCAGTACTTC. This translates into CAISDEMGLAGAAGTQETQYF.

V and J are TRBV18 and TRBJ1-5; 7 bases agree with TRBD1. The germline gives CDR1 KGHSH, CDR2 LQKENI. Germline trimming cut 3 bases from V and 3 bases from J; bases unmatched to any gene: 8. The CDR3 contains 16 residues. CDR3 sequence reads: CASSPGQGGNNQPQHF. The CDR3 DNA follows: TGTGCCAGCTCACCGGGGCAGGGGGGAAACAATCAGCCCCAGCATTTT.

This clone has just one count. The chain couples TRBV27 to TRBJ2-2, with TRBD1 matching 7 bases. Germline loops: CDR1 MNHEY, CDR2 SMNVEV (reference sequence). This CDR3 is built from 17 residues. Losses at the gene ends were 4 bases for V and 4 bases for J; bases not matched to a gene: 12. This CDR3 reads CASSSYRTGVGTGELFF. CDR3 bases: TGTGCCAGCAGTTCCTACCGTACAGGGGTGGGCACCGGGGAGCTGTTTTTT.

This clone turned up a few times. CDR3 sequence: CAIRAGTSGRTGELFF. The CDR3 DNA reads TGTGCCATCAGGGCCGGGACTAGCGGTCGAACCGGGGAGCTGTTTTTT. V gene TRBV10-3 combines with J gene TRBJ2-2; 11 bases are shared with TRBD2. CDR1 and CDR2 (germline): ENHRY, SYGVKD. The CDR3 loop spans 16 amino acids. Trimming took 6 bases from V and 5 from J; bases not matched to a gene: 8.

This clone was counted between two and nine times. Written as DNA, the CDR3 is TGTGCCAGCAGCGAAACTAGCGGTCCCCAGAAGACCCAGTACTTC. Translation gives CASSETSGPQKTQYF. The V call is TRBV11-1, the J call TRBJ2-5; 8 bases map to TRBD2. The length of the CDR3 is 15 residues. V trimming: 5 bases; J trimming: 6 bases; junction bases outside the gene matches: 11. Germline CDR1 reads SGHAT; CDR2 reads FQDESV (reference sequence). The complete variable domain, with remaining parts taken from reference TRBV11-1 and TRBJ2-5, reads EAEVAQSPRYKITEKSQAVAFWCDPISGHATLYWYRQILGQGPELLVQFQDESVVDDSQLPKDRFSAERLKGVDSTLKIQPAELGDSAMYLCASSETSGPQKTQYFGPGTRLLVL.

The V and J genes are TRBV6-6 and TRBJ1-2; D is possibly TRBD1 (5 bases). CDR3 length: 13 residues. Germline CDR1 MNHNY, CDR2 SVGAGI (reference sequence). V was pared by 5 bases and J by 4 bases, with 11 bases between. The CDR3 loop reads CASSLRVGYGYTF. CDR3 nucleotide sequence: TGTGCCAGCAGTCTCAGGGTGGGCTATGGCTACACCTTC.

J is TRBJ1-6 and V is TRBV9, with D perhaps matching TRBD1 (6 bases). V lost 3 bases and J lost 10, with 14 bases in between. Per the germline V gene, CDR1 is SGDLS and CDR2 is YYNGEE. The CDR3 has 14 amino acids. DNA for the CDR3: TGTGCCAGCAGCGATGAGACAGGTTCATCACCCCTCCACTTT. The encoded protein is CASSDETGSSPLHF.

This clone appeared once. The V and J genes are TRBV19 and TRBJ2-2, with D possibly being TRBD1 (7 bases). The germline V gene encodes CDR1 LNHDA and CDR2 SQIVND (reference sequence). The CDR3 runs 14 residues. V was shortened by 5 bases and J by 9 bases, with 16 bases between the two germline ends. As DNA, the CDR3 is TGTGCCAGTAGTGACAGACAGGGAGGCCGGGAGCTGTTTTTT. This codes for CASSDRQGGRELFF.

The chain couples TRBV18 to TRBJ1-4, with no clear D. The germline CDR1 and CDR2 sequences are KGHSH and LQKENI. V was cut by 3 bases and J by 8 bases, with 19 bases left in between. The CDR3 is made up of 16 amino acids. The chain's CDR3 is CASSPLPLLRGEKLFF. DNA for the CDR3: TGTGCCAGCTCACCCTTACCACTGCTCAGAGGGGAAAAACTGTTTTTT. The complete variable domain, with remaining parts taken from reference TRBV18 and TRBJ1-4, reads NAGVMQNPRHLVRRRGQEARLRCSPMKGHSHVYWYRQLPEEGLKFMVYLQKENIIDESGMPKERFSAEFPKEGPSILRIQQVVRGDSAAYFCASSPLPLLRGEKLFFGSGTQLSVL.

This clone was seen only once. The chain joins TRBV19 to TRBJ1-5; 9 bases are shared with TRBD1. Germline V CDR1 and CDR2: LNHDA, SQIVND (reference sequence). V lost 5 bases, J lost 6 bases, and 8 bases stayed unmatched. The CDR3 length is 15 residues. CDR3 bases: TGTGCCAGTAGTCCAGGGACAGGGAAGAGTCAGCCCCAGCATTTT. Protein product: CASSPGTGKSQPQHF.

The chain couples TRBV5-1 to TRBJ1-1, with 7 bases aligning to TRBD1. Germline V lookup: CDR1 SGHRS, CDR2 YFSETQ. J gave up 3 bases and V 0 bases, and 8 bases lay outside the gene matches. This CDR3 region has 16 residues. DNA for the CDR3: TGCGCCAGCAGCTTGGAAGGGGGCTTAATAGACACTGAAGCTTTCTTT. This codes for CASSLEGGLIDTEAFF.

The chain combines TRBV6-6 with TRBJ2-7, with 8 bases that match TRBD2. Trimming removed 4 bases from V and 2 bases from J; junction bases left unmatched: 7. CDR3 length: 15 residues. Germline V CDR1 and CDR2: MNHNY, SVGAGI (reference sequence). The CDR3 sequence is CASSLGSGSTYEQYF. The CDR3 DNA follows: TGTGCCAGCAGTTTGGGAAGCGGGAGCACCTACGAGCAGTACTTC.

This chain's CDR3 is CASSLPTGYYGYTF. DNA of the CDR3: TGTGCCAGCAGCTTGCCCACAGGCTACTATGGCTACACCTTC. The rearrangement joins TRBV5-8 to TRBJ1-2, with D perhaps TRBD1 (5 bases). Trimming shortened V by 1 base and J by 3 bases, and 10 bases separated the two germline ends. The CDR3 length is 14 residues. CDR1 SGHTS and CDR2 YDEGEE come from the germline V gene.